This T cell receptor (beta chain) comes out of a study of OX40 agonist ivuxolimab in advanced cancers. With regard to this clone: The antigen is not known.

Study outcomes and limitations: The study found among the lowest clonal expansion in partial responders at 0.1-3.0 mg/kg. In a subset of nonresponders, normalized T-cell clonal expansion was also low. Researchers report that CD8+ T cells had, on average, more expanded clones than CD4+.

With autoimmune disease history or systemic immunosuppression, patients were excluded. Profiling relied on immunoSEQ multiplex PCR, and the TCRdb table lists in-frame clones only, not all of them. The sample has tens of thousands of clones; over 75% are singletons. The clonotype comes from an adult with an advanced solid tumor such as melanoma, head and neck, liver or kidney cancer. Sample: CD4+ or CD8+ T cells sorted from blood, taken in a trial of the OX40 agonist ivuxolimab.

In nucleotides, the CDR3 is TGTGCCAGCAGTTACTCGAGTGTTGAAAAACTGTTTTTT. This translates into CASSYSSVEKLFF. J is TRBJ1-4 and V is TRBV6-6; D not certain. Germline V gene lookup returns CDR1 MNHNY and CDR2 SVGAGI (reference sequence). The CDR3 covers 13 residues. Trimming cost V 0 bases and J 7 bases, with 6 bases left between them.